Presented here are 32 T cell receptor beta chains from one specimen sequenced in a study of blood T cell repertoires in COVID-19. The protocol was immunoSEQ multiplex PCR, while the TCRdb copy is restricted to in-frame clones and leaves out a portion. The sample has under 500,000 clones; about 89% are singletons. Sequences were obtained from peripheral blood. The receptors here all came from a woman aged 25 to 39 with acute or convalescent COVID-19.

The chain uses TRBV5-6 and TRBJ1-2; TRBD1 matches 8 bases. V trimming: 4 bases; J trimming: 7 bases; junction bases outside the gene matches: 9. The CDR3 is made up of 14 amino acids. Germline V lookup: CDR1 SGHDT, CDR2 YYEEEE. The CDR3 bases are TGTGCCAGCAGCCCACGTCGACAGGGGCCTGGCTACACCTTC. It specifies CASSPRRQGPGYTF.

The CDR3 coding sequence is TGTGCCTGGACCCAGGATTTCAATTCACCCCTCCACTTT. Amino acid sequence: CAWTQDFNSPLHF. The chain uses TRBV30 and TRBJ1-6; D is ambiguous. Germline CDR1 is GTSNPN and CDR2 is SVGIG (reference sequence). Trimming shortened V by 4 bases and J by 7 bases, and 11 bases separated the two germline ends. The CDR3 spans 13 residues.

The chain employs TRBV2 and TRBJ2-1; 11 bases agree with TRBD2. Germline V gives CDR1 SNHLY, CDR2 FYNNEI. The CDR3 contains 13 residues. Trimming at V came to 6 bases and at J to 6 bases, leaving 1 base not matched to a gene. This CDR3 is CASRGLAVNEQFF. In nucleotides, the CDR3 is TGTGCCAGCAGGGGACTAGCGGTCAATGAGCAGTTCTTC.

The chain's CDR3 is CAAAGPVSTDTQYF. The CDR3 DNA is TGTGCGGCGGCGGGGCCTGTTAGCACAGATACGCAGTATTTT. V is TRBV28 and J is TRBJ2-3; TRBD2 is a possible D gene (6 bases). The CDR3 consists of 14 residues. Germline V CDR1 and CDR2: MDHEN, SYDVKM.

CDR3 residues: CASSRQGAQAVEQYF. CDR3 nucleotide sequence: TGTGCCAGCAGCCGCCAAGGGGCCCAGGCGGTGGAGCAGTACTTC. The rearrangement links TRBV11-1 to TRBJ2-7; weak D call: TRBD1 (5 bases). The CDR3 is 15 amino acids. V was pared by 5 bases and J by 7 bases, with 21 bases between. CDR1 is SGHAT, CDR2 FQDESV, per germline (reference sequence).

This clone was seen ten or more times. The gene calls are TRBV19 and TRBJ1-5, with no clear D. Looked up from germline, CDR1 is LNHDA and CDR2 is SQIVND (reference sequence). Trimming stripped 3 bases from V and 5 bases from J, with 14 bases between. The CDR3 extends over 15 amino acids. Here the CDR3 DNA reads TGTGCCAGTAGTATCACAGCACAACAACATCAGCCCCAGCATTTT. Translated, it gives CASSITAQQHQPQHF.

The V and J genes are TRBV18 and TRBJ1-3; D remains unclear. The germline V and J ends were trimmed by 3 bases and 0 bases, with 9 bases remaining between them. Germline-derived CDR1 and CDR2 are KGHSH and LQKENI. The CDR3 has 15 amino acids. CDR3 residues: CASSPLQDSGNTIYF. The CDR3 coding sequence is TGTGCCAGCTCACCCCTCCAGGACTCTGGAAACACCATATATTTT.

Of note for this clone: This CDR3 is also generated by other DNA sequences in the sample. The chain combines TRBV5-1 with TRBJ2-3, with TRBD1 identical over 12 bases. Germline CDR1 is SGHRS and CDR2 is YFSETQ. Germline trimming cut 0 bases from V and 2 bases from J; bases unmatched to any gene: 1. The CDR3 loop spans 16 amino acids. DNA for the CDR3: TGCGCCAGCAGCTTGGGGGGACAGGGGGCCACAGATACGCAGTATTTT. As protein: CASSLGGQGATDTQYF.

The gene calls are TRBV6-1 and TRBJ2-7, with TRBD1 matching 8 bases. The V gene end was trimmed by 3 bases and the J gene end by 5 bases; junction bases not matched to a gene: 9. Per the germline V gene, CDR1 is MNHNS and CDR2 is SASEGT. This CDR3 is built from 15 residues. Here the CDR3 DNA reads TGTGCCAGCAGTGATAGGTTTGGGACAGGTAACGAGCAGTACTTC. This sequence encodes CASSDRFGTGNEQYF.

The gene calls are TRBV5-6 and TRBJ2-3, with unresolved D. The V end lost 0 bases, the J end lost 0 bases, and 8 bases lay between the germline ends. Germline V gene data show CDR1 as SGHDT and CDR2 as YYEEEE. This CDR3 is 15 amino acids long. CDR3 bases: TGTGCCAGCAGCTTGGACCGGGTGAGCACAGATACGCAGTATTTT. This gives the protein CASSLDRVSTDTQYF.

The V gene is TRBV19, the J gene TRBJ2-3; TRBD2 aligns across 8 bases. Germline trimming cut 6 bases from V and 4 bases from J; bases unmatched to any gene: 6. CDR1 is LNHDA and CDR2 is SQIVND in the germline V gene (reference sequence). The CDR3 has 14 amino acids. The CDR3 coding sequence is TGTGCCAGTAGCCTACCGGGGGGGGCAGATACGCAGTATTTT. Protein: CASSLPGGADTQYF. Supplemented by reference TRBV19 and TRBJ2-3, the full variable domain reads DGGITQSPKYLFRKEGQNVTLSCEQNLNHDAMYWYRQDPGQGLRLIYYSQIVNDFQKGDIAEGYSVSREKKESFPLTVTSAQKNPTAFYLCASSLPGGADTQYFGPGTRLTVL.

V usage is TRBV4-2 and J usage is TRBJ2-7; the D gene is possibly TRBD2 (6 bases). V lost 1 base to trimming and J lost 3 bases, with 7 bases between them. There are 13 residues in the CDR3. Germline V gene sequence: CDR1 LGHNA, CDR2 YNFKEQ. CDR3 in DNA: TGTGCCAGCAGCCAAGCGGGACTCTACGAGCAGTACTTC. Protein product: CASSQAGLYEQYF.

This chain links TRBV5-6 with TRBJ1-5; D unresolved. This CDR3 spans 14 amino acids. V dropped 2 bases and J dropped 3 bases, with 9 bases sitting between them. Germline CDR1 and CDR2: SGHDT and YYEEEE. CDR3 DNA sequence: TGTGCCAGCAGCTTACCCGGACTCAATCAGCCCCAGCATTTT. It codes for CASSLPGLNQPQHF.

This chain links TRBV30 with TRBJ2-1, with 10 bases identical to TRBD2. CDR1 and CDR2 (germline): GTSNPN, SVGIG (reference sequence). V trimming: 6 bases; J trimming: 6 bases; junction bases outside the gene matches: 8. The CDR3 spans 14 residues. This CDR3 reads CACHRGLASNEQFF. In DNA form, the CDR3 reads TGTGCCTGCCACAGGGGACTAGCGAGCAATGAGCAGTTCTTC.

The J gene is TRBJ2-1, the V gene TRBV30, with 9 bases identical to TRBD1. CDR3 length: 21 amino acids. Germline V gene sequence: CDR1 GTSNPN, CDR2 SVGIG (reference sequence). Losses at the gene ends were 0 bases for V and 3 bases for J; bases not matched to a gene: 21. CDR3 nucleotides: TGTGCCTGGAGTGTAGGGGGGCCCCGGGACAGGGACACCGCGAGCTACAATGAGCAGTTCTTC. Amino acid sequence: CAWSVGGPRDRDTASYNEQFF.

The genes are TRBV27 and TRBJ1-3, with 8 bases lining up with TRBD1. Germline V gene data show CDR1 as MNHEY and CDR2 as SMNVEV (reference sequence). The CDR3 covers 18 residues. The trim removed 9 bases at V and 5 bases at J, leaving 21 bases unmatched. In nucleotides, the CDR3 is TGTGCCAGACCAAACCCATGGACAGGGTGTTATAGTCGAAACACCATATATTTT. It is translated as CARPNPWTGCYSRNTIYF.

The J gene is TRBJ2-3, the V gene TRBV28, with unresolved D. CDR1 and CDR2 from the germline V gene are MDHEN and SYDVKM. The CDR3 has 14 amino acids. V was clipped by 5 bases and J by 3 bases, with 12 bases between them. The CDR3 bases are TGTGCCAGCAGTCGGCGTATGACTACAGATACGCAGTATTTT. Translation gives CASSRRMTTDTQYF.

V usage is TRBV28 and J usage is TRBJ2-5; D perhaps matches TRBD2 (6 bases). The CDR3 runs 14 residues. Germline assignment: CDR1 MDHEN and CDR2 SYDVKM. Trimming shortened V by 4 bases and J by 2 bases, and 11 bases separated the two germline ends. In DNA form, the CDR3 reads TGTGCCAGCAGTTGGCGGGGCAGACAAGAGACCCAGTACTTC. Protein product: CASSWRGRQETQYF.

This chain uses TRBV7-3 with TRBJ2-3; 9 positions match TRBD2. This CDR3 comprises 15 residues. Germline V CDR1 and CDR2: SGHTA, FQGTGA. With 4 bases clipped from V and 2 bases from J, the junction kept 4 bases outside the gene matches. CDR3: CASSYSGGFTDTQYF. The DNA of the CDR3 is TGTGCCAGCAGCTATAGCGGGGGATTCACAGATACGCAGTATTTT. The entire variable domain, with the rest obtained from reference TRBV7-3 and TRBJ2-3, is as follows: GAGVSQTPSNKVTEKGKYVELRCDPISGHTALYWYRQSLGQGPEFLIYFQGTGAADDSGLPNDRFFAVRPEGSVSTLKIQRTERGDSAVYLCASSYSGGFTDTQYFGPGTRLTVL.

The chain carries TRBV29-1 and TRBJ2-1; 9 bases are a match to TRBD1. The CDR3 is made up of 12 amino acids. Germline V lookup: CDR1 SQVTM, CDR2 ANQGSEA. The CDR3 loop is CRTGTGSSEQFF. CDR3 DNA: TGCAGGACCGGGACAGGGTCTAGTGAGCAGTTCTTC.

The CDR3 nucleotides read TGCGCCAGCACAAGCGGGAGTGCACAAGAGACCCAGTACTTC. It is translated as CASTSGSAQETQYF. The J gene is TRBJ2-5, the V gene TRBV10-1; 8 nucleotides line up with TRBD2. The CDR3 has 14 residues. Germline CDR1 reads WNHNN; CDR2 reads SYGVQD (reference sequence). Germline trimming cut 7 bases from V and 2 bases from J; bases unmatched to any gene: 6.

J is TRBJ2-3 and V is TRBV6-8; 7 nucleotides line up with TRBD2. The V gene's germline CDR1 is MNHGY and CDR2 SAAAGT. Losses at the gene ends were 9 bases for V and 0 bases for J; bases not matched to a gene: 6. The CDR3 sequence is 14 residues long. The CDR3 nucleotides are TGTGCCAGTCATCTAGCGGACAGCACAGATACGCAGTATTTT. It translates to CASHLADSTDTQYF.

The chain uses TRBV6-5 and TRBJ2-7; TRBD2 agrees at 8 bases. The ends lost 5 bases at V and 5 bases at J; junction bases unmatched: 11. The CDR3 has 15 amino acids. Germline CDR1 and CDR2: MNHEY and SVGAGI. Here the CDR3 reads CASSQTAGGFNEQYF. The CDR3 DNA is TGTGCCAGCAGTCAAACTGCGGGGGGTTTTAACGAGCAGTACTTC.

CDR3 loop: CASSLFRGSYNEQFF. CDR3 in DNA: TGCGCCAGCAGCTTGTTCCGGGGCTCCTACAATGAGCAGTTCTTC. The genes are TRBV5-1 and TRBJ2-1; maybe TRBD2 (5 bases). This CDR3 spans 15 amino acids. Germline CDR1 SGHRS, CDR2 YFSETQ. Trimming stripped 1 base from V and 0 bases from J, with 8 bases between.

Comment on this clone: The same CDR3 arises from other DNA sequences in this sample as well. The chain couples TRBV2 to TRBJ1-2, with 8 bases fitting TRBD1. With 6 bases clipped from V and 5 bases from J, the junction kept 2 bases outside the gene matches. The CDR3 is 12 amino acids. Germline assignment: CDR1 SNHLY and CDR2 FYNNEI. The CDR3 loop reads CASRRTGYGYTF. CDR3 in DNA: TGTGCCAGCAGGAGGACAGGGTATGGCTACACCTTC. The whole variable domain, filled in from reference TRBV2 and TRBJ1-2, reads EPEVTQTPSHQVTQMGQEVILRCVPISNHLYFYWYRQILGQKVEFLVSFYNNEISEKSEIFDDQFSVERPDGSNFTLKIRSTKLEDSAMYFCASRRTGYGYTFGSGTRLTVV.

The gene calls are TRBV6-1 and TRBJ1-1; 8 bases are a match to TRBD1. From germline, CDR1 is MNHNS and CDR2 SASEGT. The V gene end was trimmed by 2 bases and the J gene end by 3 bases; junction bases not matched to a gene: 8. The CDR3 contains 16 residues. CDR3 protein: CASSEKDRVRDTEAFF. For the CDR3, the DNA is TGTGCCAGCAGTGAAAAGGACAGGGTAAGGGACACTGAAGCTTTCTTT.

The V gene is TRBV5-1, the J gene TRBJ1-2; D call uncertain. Germline V gene sequence: CDR1 SGHRS, CDR2 YFSETQ. V was trimmed by 2 bases and J by 3 bases, leaving 8 bases between them. This CDR3 comprises 13 residues. The chain's CDR3 is CASSLDNDYGYTF. The CDR3 DNA reads TGCGCCAGCAGCTTAGACAACGACTATGGCTACACCTTC. The full variable domain, with the rest looked up from reference TRBV5-1 and TRBJ1-2, is KAGVTQTPRYLIKTRGQQVTLSCSPISGHRSVSWYQQTPGQGLQFLFEYFSETQRNKGNFPGRFSGRQFSNSRSEMNVSTLELGDSALYLCASSLDNDYGYTFGSGTRLTVV.

This chain connects TRBV12-3 or TRBV12-4 to TRBJ2-1; tentative D call: TRBD1 (6 bases). Trimming shortened V by 8 bases and J by 8 bases, and 10 bases separated the two germline ends. The CDR3 is made up of 11 amino acids. The CDR3 loop is CASAHRDEQFF. The CDR3 nucleotides are TGTGCCAGCGCGCACAGGGATGAGCAGTTCTTC.

CDR3 protein: CASSGDRDLFF. CDR3 bases: TGTGCCAGCAGTGGAGACAGGGATCTGTTTTTT. The chain is built from TRBV12-3 or TRBV12-4 and TRBJ1-4; 7 bases are a match to TRBD1. The CDR3 runs 11 residues. J gave up 14 bases and V 5 bases, and 5 bases lay outside the gene matches.

The chain employs TRBV28 and TRBJ1-3, with no clear D. This CDR3 has 14 residues. V shed 7 bases and J shed 3 bases, with 13 bases lying between them. CDR1 MDHEN and CDR2 SYDVKM come from the germline V gene. CDR3 loop: CASTLRGNGNTIYF. The CDR3 DNA follows: TGTGCCAGCACCCTACGAGGAAATGGAAACACCATATATTTT.

The chain is built from TRBV2 and TRBJ1-2; D not resolved. This CDR3 region has 14 residues. Deletions cut 8 bases from V and 2 bases from J, with 15 bases between. Germline V gene data show CDR1 as SNHLY and CDR2 as FYNNEI. The CDR3 protein is CASLQPPQNYGYTF. CDR3 bases: TGTGCCAGCCTACAGCCCCCCCAAAACTATGGCTACACCTTC.

This clone was recorded at least ten times. The rearrangement links TRBV3-1 (or the pseudogene TRBV3-2) to TRBJ1-3; D is perhaps TRBD1 (6 bases). The CDR3 contains 16 residues. Trimming removed 1 base from V and 2 bases from J, with 12 bases in between. Germline CDR1 reads LGHDT; CDR2 reads YNNKEL (reference sequence). The CDR3 reads CASSQVLRTAGNTIYF. The CDR3, as DNA: TGTGCCAGCAGCCAAGTCCTAAGGACAGCTGGAAACACCATATATTTT.